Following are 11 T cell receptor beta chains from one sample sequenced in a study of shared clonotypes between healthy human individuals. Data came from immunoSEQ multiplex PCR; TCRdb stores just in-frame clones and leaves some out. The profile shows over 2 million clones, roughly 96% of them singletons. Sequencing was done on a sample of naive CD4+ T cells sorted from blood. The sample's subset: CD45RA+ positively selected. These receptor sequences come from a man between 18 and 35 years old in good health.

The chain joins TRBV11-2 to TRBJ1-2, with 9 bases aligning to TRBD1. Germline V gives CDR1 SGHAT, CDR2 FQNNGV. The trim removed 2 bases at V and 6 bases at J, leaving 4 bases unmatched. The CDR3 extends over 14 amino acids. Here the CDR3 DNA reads TGTGCCAGCAGCTTATATAGGACAGGGGATGGCTACACCTTC. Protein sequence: CASSLYRTGDGYTF.

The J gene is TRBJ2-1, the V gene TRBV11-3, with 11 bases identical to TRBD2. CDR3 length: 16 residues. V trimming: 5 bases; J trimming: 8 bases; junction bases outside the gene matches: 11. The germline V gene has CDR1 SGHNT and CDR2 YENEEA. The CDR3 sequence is CASSKGVGTSGDEQFF. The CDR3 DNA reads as TGTGCCAGCAGCAAAGGAGTTGGGACTAGCGGCGATGAGCAGTTCTTC.

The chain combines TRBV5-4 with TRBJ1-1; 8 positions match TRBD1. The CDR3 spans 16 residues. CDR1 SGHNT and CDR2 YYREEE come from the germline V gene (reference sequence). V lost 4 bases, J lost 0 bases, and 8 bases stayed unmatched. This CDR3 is CASSIGTGFMNTEAFF. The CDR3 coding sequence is TGTGCCAGCAGCATAGGGACAGGATTCATGAACACTGAAGCTTTCTTT.

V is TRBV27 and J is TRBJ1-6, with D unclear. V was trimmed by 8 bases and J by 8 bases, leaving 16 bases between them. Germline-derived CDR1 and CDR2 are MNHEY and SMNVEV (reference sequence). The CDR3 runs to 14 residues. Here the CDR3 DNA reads TGTGCCAGCTCTCGGAGAGGTGTGGATTCACCCCTCCACTTT. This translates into CASSRRGVDSPLHF.

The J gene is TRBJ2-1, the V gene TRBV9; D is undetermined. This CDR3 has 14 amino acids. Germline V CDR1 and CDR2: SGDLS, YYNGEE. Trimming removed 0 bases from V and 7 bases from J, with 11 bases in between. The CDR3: CASSVGWARNEQFF. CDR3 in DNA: TGTGCCAGCAGCGTAGGGTGGGCTAGAAATGAGCAGTTCTTC.

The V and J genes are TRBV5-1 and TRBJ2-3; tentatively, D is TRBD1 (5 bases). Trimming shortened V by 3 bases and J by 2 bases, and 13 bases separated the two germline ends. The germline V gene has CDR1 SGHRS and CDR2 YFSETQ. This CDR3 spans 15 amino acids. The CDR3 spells CASSSQGAYTDTQYF. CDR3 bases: TGCGCCAGCAGCTCTCAAGGGGCTTACACAGATACGCAGTATTTT.

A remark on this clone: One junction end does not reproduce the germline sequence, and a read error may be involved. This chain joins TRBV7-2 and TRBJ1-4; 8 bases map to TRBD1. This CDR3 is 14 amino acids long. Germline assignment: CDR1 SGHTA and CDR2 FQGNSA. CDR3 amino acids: CASSSQGAKEKLFF. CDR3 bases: TGTGCCAGCAGCTCGCAGGGGGCTAAGGAAAAACTGTTTTTT.

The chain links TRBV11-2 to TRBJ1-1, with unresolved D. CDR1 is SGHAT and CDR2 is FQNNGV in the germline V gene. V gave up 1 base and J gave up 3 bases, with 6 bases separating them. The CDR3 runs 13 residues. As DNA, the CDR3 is TGTGCCAGCAGCTTAGGGGCGGACACTGAAGCTTTCTTT. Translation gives CASSLGADTEAFF.

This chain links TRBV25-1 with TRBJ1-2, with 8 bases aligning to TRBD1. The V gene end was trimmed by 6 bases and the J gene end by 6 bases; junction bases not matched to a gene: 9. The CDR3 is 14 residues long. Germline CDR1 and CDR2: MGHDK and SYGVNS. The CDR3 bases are TGTGCCAGCAGAACCCAGGGGGCGTCAAATGGCTACACCTTC. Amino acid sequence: CASRTQGASNGYTF.

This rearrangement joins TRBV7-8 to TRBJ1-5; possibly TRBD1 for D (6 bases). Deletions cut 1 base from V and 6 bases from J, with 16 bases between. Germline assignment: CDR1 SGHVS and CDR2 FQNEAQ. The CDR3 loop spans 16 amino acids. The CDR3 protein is CASSLVVPGASQPQHF. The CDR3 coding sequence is TGTGCCAGCAGCTTAGTAGTGCCGGGGGCGAGTCAGCCCCAGCATTTT. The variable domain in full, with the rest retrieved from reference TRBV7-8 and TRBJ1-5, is GAGVSQSPRYKVAKRGQDVALRCDPISGHVSLFWYQQALGQGPEFLTYFQNEAQLDKSGLPSDRFFAERPEGSVSTLKIQRTQQEDSAVYLCASSLVVPGASQPQHFGDGTRLSIL.

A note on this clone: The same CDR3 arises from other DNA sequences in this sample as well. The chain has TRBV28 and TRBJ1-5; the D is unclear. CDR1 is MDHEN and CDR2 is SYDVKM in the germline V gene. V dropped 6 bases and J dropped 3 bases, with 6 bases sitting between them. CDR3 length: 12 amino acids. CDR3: CASSQVNQPQHF. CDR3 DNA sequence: TGTGCCAGCAGCCAAGTCAATCAGCCCCAGCATTTT.